The sample holds many counts of the clone carrying this TCR beta chain. Via MiXCR, TCRdb re-called the 5' RACE reads, giving one row per CDR3 protein. The sample lists 300,000 to 350,000 distinct CDR3 sequences; roughly 4.3% were seen once. This CDR3 has 12 amino acids. Germline CDR1 SQVTM, CDR2 ANQGSEA. The J segment lost 4 bases and the V segment lost 6 bases, leaving 4 bases of the junction unmatched. The data were taken from a study of T cells after yellow fever vaccination. The sequencing here drew on PBMCs, taken 5 days after the yellow fever booster vaccination. This TCR was sampled from a man aged 18 to 29 who received the YFV17D yellow fever vaccine. V is TRBV29-1 and J is TRBJ1-2; TRBD1 matches at 8 bases. CDR3 protein: CSVGGQAYGYTF. The CDR3 bases are TGCAGCGTCGGGGGACAGGCCTATGGCTACACCTTC.